This T cell receptor (beta chain) derives from a study of cytomegalovirus exposure and HLA in healthy donors. Overall study: Assignment to the Caucasian-associated ancestry cluster applied to less than 85% of the approximately 420 genotyped donors. The study's findings and limits: In vitro, three CMV-associated chains proved specific for CMV antigens. Apparent HLA restriction characterized most CMV-associated TCR beta chains in a later analysis.

CDR3 length equals 13 residues. Germline CDR1 SNHLY, CDR2 FYNNEI. Trimming removed 8 bases from V and 5 bases from J; junction bases left unmatched: 8. Notes on this clone: Its cognate antigen is unknown.

PCR employed 60 Vbeta and 13 Jbeta primers. The table came from immunoSEQ multiplex PCR; TCRdb's copy has only in-frame clones and leaves some out. In the table there are 95,000 to 150,000 clones, about 80% of which are singletons. The J gene is TRBJ1-1, the V gene TRBV2; 7 nucleotides agree with TRBD1. The TCR was taken from a female donor in good health and CMV-seropositive. The material sequenced was PBMCs. CDR3 DNA: TGTGCCAGCGGGGGACAGCTAAAAACTGAAGCTTTCTTT. Its protein is CASGGQLKTEAFF.